This TCR beta chain originates from a study of glioma-infiltrating T cells after dendritic cell vaccination. TCRB CDR3 was amplified from 2 ug genomic DNA or less. Produced via immunoSEQ multiplex PCR; TCRdb's table is partial and in-frame only. The table includes tens of thousands of clones, around nine tenths detected once. V gave up 2 bases and J gave up 1 base; unmatched junction bases: 3. Germline CDR1 SGHRS, CDR2 YFSETQ. This CDR3 region has 16 residues. The sample in question was blood, obtained before dendritic cell vaccination. The receptor's source is a human donor with glioblastoma. The chain joins TRBV5-1 to TRBJ2-2, with 9 positions matching TRBD1. In DNA form, the CDR3 reads TGCGCCAGCAGCTTTCCGGGACAGGGGAACACCGGGGAGCTGTTTTTT. Protein product: CASSFPGQGNTGELFF.